These 18 T cell receptor beta chains share one sample of origin, sequenced in a study of blood T cell repertoires in COVID-19. TCRdb keeps only in-frame clones here, not all; method: immunoSEQ multiplex PCR. The table lists around 190,000 clones, about 88% of them singletons. The sequencing sample was made of peripheral blood. The receptors were sampled from an elderly woman with acute or convalescent COVID-19.

The V gene is TRBV6-4, the J gene TRBJ1-1, with 7 bases lining up with TRBD1. This CDR3 is 13 amino acids long. Per germline, CDR1 MRHNA and CDR2 SNTAGT. V trimming: 8 bases; J trimming: 3 bases; junction bases outside the gene matches: 6. For the CDR3, the DNA is TGTGCCAGCGGAGGGACAGACTACACTGAAGCTTTCTTT. This codes for CASGGTDYTEAFF.

The V call is TRBV6-2 or TRBV6-3, the J call TRBJ2-1; 7 nucleotides line up with TRBD1. The CDR3 has 17 amino acids. From germline, CDR1 is MNHEY and CDR2 SVGEGT. V was pared by 1 base and J by 1 base, with 7 bases of the junction left unmatched. CDR3 sequence: CASSYLLQGISYNEQFF. DNA for the CDR3: TGTGCCAGCAGTTACTTACTACAGGGGATATCCTACAATGAGCAGTTCTTC.

This chain links TRBV6-5 with TRBJ1-3, with D uncertain. Germline loops: CDR1 MNHEY, CDR2 SVGAGI. CDR3 length: 13 residues. The DNA for the CDR3 is TGTGCAGCGGAGGAGAGGAGTCCGCACACCATATATTTT. Translation: CAAEERSPHTIYF.

The CDR3 nucleotides are TGTGCCAGCAGCTTTTCCGGGACTCTCACCTACAATGAGCAGTTCTTC. Translating it yields CASSFSGTLTYNEQFF. The chain has TRBV7-2 and TRBJ2-1, with D tentatively TRBD2 (6 bases). Germline assignment: CDR1 SGHTA and CDR2 FQGNSA. CDR3 length equals 16 residues. Between the trimmed V and J ends, which lost 3 bases and 2 bases, there was a span of 14 bases. Full variable domain (outside the CDR3, taken from reference TRBV7-2 and TRBJ2-1): GAGVSQSPSNKVTEKGKDVELRCDPISGHTALYWYRQSLGQGLEFLIYFQGNSAPDKSGLPSDRFSAERTGGSVSTLTIQRTQQEDSAVYLCASSFSGTLTYNEQFFGPGTRLTVL.

DNA for the CDR3: TGTGCCAGCAGTATGGACAGGACGTTCTCTGGAAACACCATATATTTT. Translation gives CASSMDRTFSGNTIYF. This rearrangement joins TRBV6-2 or TRBV6-3 to TRBJ1-3; 7 bases are a match to TRBD1. This CDR3 contains 16 residues. Germline CDR1 and CDR2: MNHEY and SVGEGT. With V trimmed by 5 bases and J by 0 bases, 7 bases remained unmatched.

The rearrangement links TRBV7-6 to TRBJ2-1, with D maybe TRBD2 (6 bases). Germline V gives CDR1 SGHVS, CDR2 FNYEAQ. V was trimmed by 4 bases and J by 9 bases, leaving 10 bases between them. The CDR3 length is 12 residues. The CDR3 region has the DNA TGTGCCAGCAGCTCCACTAGCAGTGAGCAGTTCTTC. This sequence encodes CASSSTSSEQFF.

The chain joins TRBV5-1 to TRBJ2-2; D unresolved. With 2 bases removed from V and 6 bases from J, the gap between germline ends came to 11 bases. The CDR3 consists of 14 residues. Germline V gene lookup returns CDR1 SGHRS and CDR2 YFSETQ. CDR3 region: CASSFLGGAGELFF. The CDR3 bases are TGCGCCAGCAGCTTCCTAGGCGGAGCCGGGGAGCTGTTTTTT.

The V call is TRBV7-9, the J call TRBJ2-5, with 9 bases lining up with TRBD1. The CDR3 is made up of 14 amino acids. The junction had 6 bases not matched to a gene; V was cut back by 5 bases and J by 5 bases. Germline-derived CDR1 and CDR2 are SEHNR and FQNEAQ (reference sequence). CDR3 sequence (DNA): TGTGCCAGCAGCGCCAGCGACAGGGGGGAGACCCAGTACTTC. Translation: CASSASDRGETQYF. The variable domain in full, with the rest retrieved from reference TRBV7-9 and TRBJ2-5, is DTGVSQNPRHKITKRGQNVTFRCDPISEHNRLYWYRQTLGQGPEFLTYFQNEAQLEKSRLLSDRFSAERPKGSFSTLEIQRTEQGDSAMYLCASSASDRGETQYFGPGTRLLVL.

The V gene is TRBV6-5, the J gene TRBJ1-6, with D hard to call. The V end was cut by 6 bases, the J end by 7 bases, with 10 bases between. Germline V CDR1 and CDR2: MNHEY, SVGAGI. CDR3 length: 13 amino acids. CDR3 residues: CASRFEVNSPLHF. In DNA, the CDR3 is TGTGCCAGCAGATTCGAGGTGAATTCACCCCTCCACTTT.

This chain joins TRBV15 and TRBJ1-5; tentative D call: TRBD1 (6 bases). The CDR3 totals 16 residues. V shed 0 bases and J shed 6 bases, with 15 bases lying between them. Germline V gene lookup returns CDR1 LNHNV and CDR2 YYDKDF (reference sequence). The CDR3 DNA sequence: TGTGCCACCAGCAGAGATATACGCGGGGGCTCTCAGCCCCAGCATTTT. This codes for CATSRDIRGGSQPQHF.

The V and J genes are TRBV5-1 and TRBJ2-3; 8 nucleotides align to TRBD2. This CDR3 has 15 amino acids. Unmatched junction bases numbered 9, after V lost 3 bases and J lost 6 bases. Germline V gene data show CDR1 as SGHRS and CDR2 as YFSETQ. CDR3 bases: TGCGCCAGCAGCTCGGCGGGGGGAGGAGTTGATACGCAGTATTTT. It encodes CASSSAGGGVDTQYF.

V is TRBV11-2 and J is TRBJ2-7; TRBD1 might be the D (6 bases). Trimming pared 4 bases from V and 6 bases from J, leaving 13 bases between. This CDR3 has 13 amino acids. CDR1 and CDR2 (germline): SGHAT, FQNNGV. Written as DNA, the CDR3 is TGTGCCAGCAGCTCCGTACAGGGTTCCGAGCAGTACTTC. As protein: CASSSVQGSEQYF.

The chain uses TRBV27 and TRBJ2-3, with 7 bases identical to TRBD2. Trimming at V came to 7 bases and at J to 9 bases, leaving 16 bases not matched to a gene. Germline CDR1 MNHEY, CDR2 SMNVEV (reference sequence). CDR3 size: 15 residues. This chain's CDR3 is CASTAGAGVYRTQYF. CDR3 nucleotide sequence: TGTGCCAGCACCGCCGGGGCGGGAGTGTATAGGACGCAGTATTTT.

This clone was detected only a few times. The V and J genes are TRBV14 and TRBJ2-2, with D perhaps TRBD2 (6 bases). The CDR3 contains 16 residues. With 4 bases removed from V and 6 bases from J, the gap between germline ends came to 18 bases. CDR1 and CDR2 from the germline V gene are SGHDN and FVKESK. This CDR3 reads CASSPRRAFSPGELFF. CDR3 bases: TGTGCCAGCAGCCCCCGGAGGGCATTCTCTCCCGGGGAGCTGTTTTTT.

This clone was seen a single time. The chain joins TRBV5-1 to TRBJ2-7, with a tentative D call TRBD1 (6 bases). Germline loops: CDR1 SGHRS, CDR2 YFSETQ. The CDR3 extends over 13 amino acids. V was clipped by 5 bases and J by 3 bases, with 12 bases between them. CDR3 nucleotides: TGCGCCAGCAGTAGGGACACGAACTACGAGCAGTACTTC. Translated: CASSRDTNYEQYF.

The rearrangement joins TRBV27 to TRBJ2-2, with 7 bases aligning to TRBD2. The CDR3 is 18 residues long. The ends lost 5 bases at V and 6 bases at J; junction bases unmatched: 18. Germline V CDR1 and CDR2: MNHEY, SMNVEV (reference sequence). The CDR3 protein is CASSAAGLQPQVPGELFF. CDR3 nucleotides: TGTGCCAGCAGTGCGGCGGGACTACAACCACAGGTTCCCGGGGAGCTGTTTTTT.

Notes on this clone: The same CDR3 can be traced to other DNA sequences in this sample. V is TRBV6-5 and J is TRBJ2-2; 7 bases map to TRBD1. CDR3 length: 14 amino acids. Germline lookup yields CDR1 MNHEY and CDR2 SVGAGI. After removal of 2 bases from V and 6 bases from J, the junction contained 3 bases not matched to a gene. Written as DNA, the CDR3 is TGTGCCAGCAGTTACCGGACAGGTGCCGGGGAGCTGTTTTTT. As protein: CASSYRTGAGELFF.

The CDR3 loop reads CASSKVDSLSTGELFF. In DNA, the CDR3 is TGTGCCAGCAGCAAAGTGGACAGTCTTTCCACCGGGGAGCTGTTTTTT. The chain is built from TRBV7-8 and TRBJ2-2; possible D gene TRBD1, 6 bases. CDR1 SGHVS and CDR2 FQNEAQ come from the germline V gene. This CDR3 spans 16 amino acids. Trimming stripped 5 bases from V and 4 bases from J, with 17 bases between.